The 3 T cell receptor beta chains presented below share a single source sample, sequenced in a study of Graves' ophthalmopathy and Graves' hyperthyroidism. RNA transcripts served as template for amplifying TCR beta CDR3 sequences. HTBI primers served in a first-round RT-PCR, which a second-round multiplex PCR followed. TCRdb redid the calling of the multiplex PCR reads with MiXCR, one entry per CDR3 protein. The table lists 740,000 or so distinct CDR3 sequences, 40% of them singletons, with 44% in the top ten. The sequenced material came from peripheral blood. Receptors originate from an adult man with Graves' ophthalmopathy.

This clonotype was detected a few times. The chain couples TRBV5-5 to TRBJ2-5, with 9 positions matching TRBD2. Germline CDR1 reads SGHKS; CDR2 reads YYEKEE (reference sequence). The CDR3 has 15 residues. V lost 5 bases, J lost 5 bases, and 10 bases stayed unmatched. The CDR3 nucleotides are TGTGCCAGCAGACGGGGGACTAGCCGTGAGGAGACCCAGTACTTC. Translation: CASRRGTSREETQYF.

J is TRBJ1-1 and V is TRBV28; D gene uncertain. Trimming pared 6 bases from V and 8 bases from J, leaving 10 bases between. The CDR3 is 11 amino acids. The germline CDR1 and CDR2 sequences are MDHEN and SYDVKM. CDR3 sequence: CASRLTREAFF. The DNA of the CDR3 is TGTGCCAGCAGACTGACAAGAGAAGCTTTCTTT.

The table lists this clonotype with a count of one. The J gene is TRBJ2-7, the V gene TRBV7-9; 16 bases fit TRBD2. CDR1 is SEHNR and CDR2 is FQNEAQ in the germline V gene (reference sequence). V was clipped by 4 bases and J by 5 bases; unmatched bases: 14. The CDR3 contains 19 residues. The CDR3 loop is CASSSQPGLAGGPPHEQYF. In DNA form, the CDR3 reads TGTGCCAGCAGCTCTCAGCCGGGACTAGCGGGAGGGCCGCCCCACGAGCAGTACTTC.